The source of this TCR beta chain is a study of T cell repertoires in cytomegalovirus infection. Study in general: It was the public TCR beta signatures that indicated both CMV infection and matching HLA type.

Of note for this clonotype: What it binds is unknown.

The CDR3 consists of 16 residues. Trimming shortened V by 0 bases and J by 3 bases, and 12 bases separated the two germline ends. Germline values: CDR1 LGHNA, CDR2 YNFKEQ. One entry per CDR3 protein results from TCRdb running MiXCR on the reads. The data show 630,000 or so distinct CDR3 sequences, around 24% seen once. Points from the study as a whole: Using cumulative public TCR beta family frequency, the authors identified those who carried CMV together with the relevant HLA. Dominating the ex vivo response were HLA-C-restricted CMV-specific TCR beta clonotypes.

This chain joins TRBV4-2 and TRBJ2-1; D tentatively reads TRBD1 or TRBD2 (5 bases each). The sequence was collected from a human donor in good health (CMV status not recorded). Some clones in this sample may be carry-over from other donors' samples. The sequenced sample was CD8+ T cells from PBMCs. The CDR3 nucleotides read TGTGCCAGCAGCCAAGATCTGGGACGCGGCTACAATGAGCAGTTCTTC. This sequence encodes CASSQDLGRGYNEQFF.